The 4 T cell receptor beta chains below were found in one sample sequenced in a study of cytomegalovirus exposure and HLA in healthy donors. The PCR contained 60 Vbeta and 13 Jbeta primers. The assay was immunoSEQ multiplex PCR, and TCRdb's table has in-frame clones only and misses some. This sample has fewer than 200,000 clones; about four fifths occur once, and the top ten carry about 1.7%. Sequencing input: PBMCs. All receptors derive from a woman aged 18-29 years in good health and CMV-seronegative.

CDR3 protein: CASSYSGQGSEKLFF. The DNA for the CDR3 is TGTGCCAGCAGTTACTCGGGGCAGGGGAGTGAAAAACTGTTTTTT. This rearrangement joins TRBV6-5 to TRBJ1-4; possible D gene TRBD1, 6 bases. V gave up 0 bases and J gave up 7 bases, with 12 bases separating them. Looked up from germline, CDR1 is MNHEY and CDR2 is SVGAGI. The CDR3 sequence is 15 residues long.

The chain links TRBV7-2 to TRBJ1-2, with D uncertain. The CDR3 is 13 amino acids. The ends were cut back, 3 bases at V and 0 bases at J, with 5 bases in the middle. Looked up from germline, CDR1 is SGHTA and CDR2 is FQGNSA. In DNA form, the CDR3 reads TGTGCCAGCAGCTTGGGAGCTAACTATGGCTACACCTTC. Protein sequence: CASSLGANYGYTF. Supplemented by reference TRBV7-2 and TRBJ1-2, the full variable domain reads GAGVSQSPSNKVTEKGKDVELRCDPISGHTALYWYRQSLGQGLEFLIYFQGNSAPDKSGLPSDRFSAERTGGSVSTLTIQRTQQEDSAVYLCASSLGANYGYTFGSGTRLTVV.

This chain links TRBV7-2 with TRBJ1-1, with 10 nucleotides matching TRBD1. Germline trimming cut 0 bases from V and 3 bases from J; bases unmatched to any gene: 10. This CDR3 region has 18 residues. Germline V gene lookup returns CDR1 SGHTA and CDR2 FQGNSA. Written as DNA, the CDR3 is TGTGCCAGCAGCTTAGCCACCTATGGACAGGGGGTTTACACTGAAGCTTTCTTT. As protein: CASSLATYGQGVYTEAFF.

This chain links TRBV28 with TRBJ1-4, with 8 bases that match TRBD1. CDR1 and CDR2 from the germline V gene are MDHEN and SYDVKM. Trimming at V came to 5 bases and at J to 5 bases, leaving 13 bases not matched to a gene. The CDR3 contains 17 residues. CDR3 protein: CASSPPTPTGENEKLFF. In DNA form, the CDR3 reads TGTGCCAGCAGTCCACCAACCCCGACAGGGGAGAATGAAAAACTGTTTTTT. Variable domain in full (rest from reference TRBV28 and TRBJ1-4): DVKVTQSSRYLVKRTGEKVFLECVQDMDHENMFWYRQDPGLGLRLIYFSYDVKMKEKGDIPEGYSVSREKKERFSLILESASTNQTSMYLCASSPPTPTGENEKLFFGSGTQLSVL.